This T cell receptor beta chain was identified during a study of OX40 agonist ivuxolimab in advanced cancers. Study-wide context: The study treated patients with ivuxolimab, an agonistic anti-OX40 (CD134) antibody. Past anti-PD-1, anti-PD-L1 or anti-CTLA-4 therapy was accepted, and 40% to 45% had received some.

With respect to this clone: Its antigen is currently unknown.

This table comes from immunoSEQ multiplex PCR, and its TCRdb copy is limited to in-frame clones, with some not included. Of under 20,000 clones listed, around 67% are singletons. Study conclusions and caveats: Clonal expansion from baseline to week 6 occurred in both CD4+ and CD8+ T cells.

The sample was CD4+ or CD8+ T cells sorted from blood, taken in a trial of the OX40 agonist ivuxolimab. The source of this sequence is an adult with an advanced solid tumor such as melanoma, head and neck, liver or kidney cancer.

CDR3 sequence: CASRPGEGGGYTF. The CDR3 coding sequence is TGTGCCAGCAGGCCAGGGGAGGGAGGGGGCTACACCTTC. The chain links TRBV6-1 to TRBJ1-2, with a tentative D call TRBD1 (6 bases). The germline V gene has CDR1 MNHNS and CDR2 SASEGT. The CDR3 loop spans 13 amino acids. Trimming removed 6 bases from V and 8 bases from J, with 16 bases in between.